The 26 T cell receptor beta chains given below trace back to one sample, sequenced in a study of CD8+CD57+ T cells in acquired aplastic anemia. CDR3 and TCR beta VDJ profiling relied on genomic DNA as the template. TCRdb itself ran the reads through MiXCR, one entry per CDR3 protein. The table has 150,000 to 200,000 distinct CDR3 sequences, around half seen once. Flow cytometry had shown expanded CD8+CD57+ cells in the patients chosen for sequencing. The sample consisted of sorted CD4+, CD8+, or CD8+CD57+ T cells (not recorded which) from PBMCs. The receptors stem from a human donor with aplastic anemia.

The V gene is TRBV29-1, the J gene TRBJ2-1; 12 positions agree with TRBD2. Germline V gives CDR1 SQVTM, CDR2 ANQGSEA. This CDR3 region has 15 residues. CDR3 region: CSASTSGGNYNEQFF. The CDR3, as DNA: TGCAGTGCTAGCACTAGCGGGGGGAATTACAATGAGCAGTTCTTC.

V and J are TRBV10-3 and TRBJ2-5, with TRBD1 identical over 9 bases. CDR3 size: 13 residues. CDR1 ENHRY and CDR2 SYGVKD come from the germline V gene. The V gene end was trimmed by 4 bases and the J gene end by 4 bases; junction bases not matched to a gene: 1. The DNA for the CDR3 is TGTGCCATCAGTGGGGGACAGGGAGAGACCCAGTACTTC. This sequence encodes CAISGGQGETQYF.

Details on this clonotype: Germline is not matched at one junction end, which may reflect a read error. The chain links TRBV4-2 to TRBJ1-3, with D uncertain. The CDR3 runs 15 residues. CDR1 and CDR2 from the germline V gene are LGHNA and YNFKEQ. The CDR3 DNA reads as TGTGCCAGCAGCCAAGAAGATGACAAGGGAAACGCCATATATTTT. It codes for CASSQEDDKGNAIYF.

This clonotype has ten or more counts. The gene calls are TRBV12-3 or TRBV12-4 and TRBJ2-7, with D possibly being TRBD2 (6 bases). The CDR3 totals 14 residues. Trimming shortened V by 7 bases and J by 1 base, and 14 bases separated the two germline ends. The CDR3 spells CASKAAGGSYEQYF. The CDR3 DNA is TGTGCCAGCAAGGCGGCCGGGGGTTCCTACGAGCAGTACTTC.

The rearrangement uses TRBV11-1 and TRBJ2-1; 10 bases are shared with TRBD2. The germline CDR1 and CDR2 sequences are SGHAT and FQDESV (reference sequence). This CDR3 is built from 14 residues. With V trimmed by 4 bases and J by 9 bases, 6 bases remained unmatched. CDR3 region: CASSSILAGAEQFF. The CDR3, as DNA: TGTGCCAGCAGCTCGATCCTAGCGGGGGCTGAGCAGTTCTTC.

In this sample, this clonotype turned up once. This chain connects TRBV19 to TRBJ2-1, with unresolved D. Germline CDR1 is LNHDA and CDR2 is SQIVND (reference sequence). The V end was cut by 2 bases, the J end by 7 bases, with 12 bases between. This CDR3 is built from 14 residues. The CDR3 here is CASSILQPSNEQFF. The DNA of the CDR3 is TGTGCCAGTAGTATATTACAGCCTTCTAATGAGCAGTTCTTC.

The rearrangement links TRBV15 to TRBJ2-3, with D unclear. V was trimmed by 1 base and J by 5 bases, leaving 13 bases between them. Germline V gene lookup returns CDR1 LNHNV and CDR2 YYDKDF (reference sequence). The CDR3 runs to 15 residues. The DNA of the CDR3 is TGTGCCACCAGCAGAGTCAGCACTTCGAAAGATACGCAGTATTTT. Its protein is CATSRVSTSKDTQYF.

V usage is TRBV19 and J usage is TRBJ2-7; a possible D gene is TRBD2 (7 bases). CDR3 length: 12 residues. Per the germline V gene, CDR1 is LNHDA and CDR2 is SQIVND (reference sequence). The V gene lost 6 bases and the J gene lost 9 bases, with 15 bases spanning the gap. In DNA form, the CDR3 reads TGTGCCAGTAGGGGGAAGGGGGGGGGGCAGTACTTC. Protein sequence: CASRGKGGGQYF.

This clonotype has just a few counts. The chain is built from TRBV15 and TRBJ2-1; 12 nucleotides align to TRBD1. In germline, CDR1 is LNHNV, CDR2 YYDKDF (reference sequence). With V trimmed by 2 bases and J by 7 bases, 9 bases remained unmatched. This CDR3 region has 17 residues. The CDR3 region is CATSRPFPGQGANEQFF. The CDR3 DNA reads as TGTGCCACCAGCAGACCATTTCCGGGACAGGGGGCGAATGAGCAGTTCTTC. Full variable domain (rest looked up from reference TRBV15 and TRBJ2-1): DAMVIQNPRYQVTQFGKPVTLSCSQTLNHNVMYWYQQKSSQAPKLLFHYYDKDFNNEADTPDNFQSRRPNTSFCFLDIRSPGLGDTAMYLCATSRPFPGQGANEQFFGPGTRLTVL.

This sequence joins TRBV20-1 and TRBJ2-5; TRBD2 matches 10 bases. Trimming cost V 0 bases and J 4 bases; bases outside gene matches: 8. The germline V gene encodes CDR1 DFQATT and CDR2 SNEGSKA (reference sequence). This CDR3 is built from 16 residues. The CDR3 protein is CSARDGAGGPGETQYF. The CDR3, as DNA: TGCAGTGCTAGAGATGGAGCGGGAGGGCCGGGAGAGACCCAGTACTTC.

The gene calls are TRBV24-1 and TRBJ2-2; 7 bases line up with TRBD1. With 3 bases clipped from V and 2 bases from J, the junction kept 8 bases outside the gene matches. This CDR3 region has 17 residues. Germline V gives CDR1 KGHDR, CDR2 SFDVKD. CDR3 DNA sequence: TGTGCCACCAGTGATCGACAGGGTAGGGAAAACACCGGGGAGCTGTTTTTT. Protein product: CATSDRQGRENTGELFF.

This clonotype was seen ten or more times. The chain recombines TRBV2 with TRBJ2-1; D unresolved. Trimming took off 2 bases at V and 4 bases at J, with 6 bases between the two ends. Germline assignment: CDR1 SNHLY and CDR2 FYNNEI. The CDR3 is made up of 13 amino acids. The CDR3 DNA reads TGTGCCAGCAGTGAAAGGAGTTACAATGAGCAGTTCTTC. It is translated as CASSERSYNEQFF.

This clonotype was recorded a few times. This is likely a read error, given that the CDR3 carries no conserved phenylalanine or tryptophan at its end. This chain links TRBV7-3 with TRBJ2-3; D unresolved. Between the trimmed V and J ends, which lost 4 bases and 0 bases, there was a span of 5 bases. This CDR3 has 13 amino acids. From germline, CDR1 is SGHTA and CDR2 FQGTGA. CDR3 bases: TGTGCCAGCAGCTCCCTCAGCACAGATACGCAGTATCTT. Translation gives CASSSLSTDTQYL.

The rearrangement uses TRBV29-1 and TRBJ2-7; the D is unclear. With 0 bases removed from V and 3 bases from J, the gap between germline ends came to 12 bases. CDR1 is SQVTM, CDR2 ANQGSEA, per germline. The CDR3 consists of 14 residues. The CDR3 loop is CSVEDPVESYEQYF. The CDR3 DNA reads as TGCAGCGTTGAAGATCCGGTAGAGAGCTACGAGCAGTACTTC.

This clonotype was observed at least ten times. The chain combines TRBV6-6 with TRBJ2-7; tentatively, D is TRBD1 or TRBD2 (5 bases each). CDR3 length: 15 residues. Germline CDR1 MNHNY, CDR2 SVGAGI (reference sequence). The V end lost 2 bases, the J end lost 2 bases, and 13 bases lay between the germline ends. The CDR3 spells CASSYPGTGTYEQYF. The CDR3 DNA reads as TGTGCCAGCAGTTACCCCGGGACGGGAACCTACGAGCAGTACTTC.

Of note for this clonotype: A much more abundant neighbour one base away suggests this may be a read error. CDR3 residues: CASTLVNRDGCTF. The CDR3 DNA reads TGTGCCAGCACCCTAGTCAACAGAGATGGCTGCACCTTC. V gene TRBV12-3 or TRBV12-4 combines with J gene TRBJ1-2; D gene uncertain. The CDR3 covers 13 residues.

The table lists this clonotype with many counts. The CDR3 is CASSPSLGGNQPQHF. CDR3 nucleotides: TGTGCCAGCAGCCCCTCGCTTGGGGGCAATCAGCCCCAGCATTTT. The chain links TRBV7-8 to TRBJ1-5, with D uncertain. Germline lookup yields CDR1 SGHVS and CDR2 FQNEAQ. The CDR3 totals 15 residues. V lost 5 bases and J 2 bases, leaving 13 bases between the germline ends.

This clonotype was counted between two and nine times. The chain joins TRBV11-3 to TRBJ2-2; D unresolved. Germline CDR1 SGHNT, CDR2 YENEEA. The V end was cut by 6 bases, the J end by 7 bases, with 15 bases between. This CDR3 is built from 14 residues. The CDR3: CASSPRGRNGELFF. CDR3 bases: TGTGCCAGCAGTCCCAGAGGCCGTAACGGGGAGCTGTTTTTT.

The J gene is TRBJ1-1, the V gene TRBV19; no clear D gene. The germline CDR1 and CDR2 sequences are LNHDA and SQIVND (reference sequence). The V end was cut by 3 bases, the J end by 0 bases, with 20 bases between. The CDR3 loop spans 18 amino acids. The CDR3 here is CASSMIDAPGSLNTEAFF. Here the CDR3 DNA reads TGTGCCAGTAGTATGATAGACGCCCCGGGATCACTGAACACTGAAGCTTTCTTT. The variable domain in full, with the rest retrieved from reference TRBV19 and TRBJ1-1, is DGGITQSPKYLFRKEGQNVTLSCEQNLNHDAMYWYRQDPGQGLRLIYYSQIVNDFQKGDIAEGYSVSREKKESFPLTVTSAQKNPTAFYLCASSMIDAPGSLNTEAFFGQGTRLTVV.

The V and J genes are TRBV25-1 and TRBJ1-2; D unclear. The CDR3 is made up of 15 amino acids. The V end lost 2 bases, the J end lost 3 bases, and 13 bases lay between the germline ends. Germline V gene lookup returns CDR1 MGHDK and CDR2 SYGVNS. The CDR3 DNA is TGTGCCAGCAGTGAAGCTTGGGGAGGAGACTATGGCTACACCTTC. It yields the protein CASSEAWGGDYGYTF.

The chain joins TRBV7-8 to TRBJ2-1, with 10 bases aligning to TRBD2. The CDR3 is 13 residues long. Trimming cost V 11 bases and J 7 bases; bases outside gene matches: 8. CDR1 is SGHVS and CDR2 is FQNEAQ in the germline V gene. CDR3 in amino acids: CAPHSGRRNEQFF. CDR3 bases: TGTGCCCCTCATAGCGGGAGGAGGAATGAGCAGTTCTTC.

In this sample, this clonotype turned up many times. The V gene is TRBV6-2 or TRBV6-3, the J gene TRBJ2-1; weak D call: TRBD2 (5 bases). V lost 4 bases and J lost 8, with 9 bases in between. The germline V gene encodes CDR1 MNHEY and CDR2 SVGEGT. The length of the CDR3 is 12 residues. The CDR3 loop reads CASSFRRDEQFF. The DNA of the CDR3 is TGTGCCAGCAGTTTTAGGCGGGATGAGCAGTTCTTC.

As DNA, the CDR3 is TGTGCCAGCAGTTTATCAGCCCCCGGGACAGCCTCTTACGGCTACACCTTC. Encoded protein: CASSLSAPGTASYGYTF. The V and J genes are TRBV12-3 or TRBV12-4 and TRBJ1-2; 7 nucleotides align to TRBD1. The length of the CDR3 is 17 residues. V trimming: 2 bases; J trimming: 8 bases; junction bases outside the gene matches: 17.

This rearrangement joins TRBV19 to TRBJ2-5, with 7 bases identical to TRBD1. CDR1 LNHDA and CDR2 SQIVND come from the germline V gene (reference sequence). The V and J ends lost 5 bases and 7 bases, in that order; junction bases with no gene match: 10. The CDR3 has 14 amino acids. In DNA form, the CDR3 reads TGTGCCAGTAGTTGGGACAGCAAGAGGGGGACCCAGTACTTC. Protein: CASSWDSKRGTQYF.

Many counts were recorded for this clonotype. V and J are TRBV20-1 and TRBJ2-3; D might be TRBD1 (6 bases). This CDR3 region has 12 residues. V was trimmed by 5 bases and J by 4 bases, leaving 10 bases between them. Germline V gene data show CDR1 as DFQATT and CDR2 as SNEGSKA (reference sequence). In DNA form, the CDR3 reads TGCAGTGCTGATGGACAGCCAGATACGCAGTATTTT. Residues: CSADGQPDTQYF.

Concerning this clonotype itself: An end of the junction does not agree with germline; a read error may underlie this. The V and J genes are TRBV3-1 and TRBJ2-5, with D perhaps TRBD2 (5 bases). Germline CDR1 and CDR2: LGHDT and YNNKEL (reference sequence). This CDR3 has 15 residues. The CDR3 DNA is TGTGCCAGCAGCCAAGATCAAGCTGGGAGAGAGGCCCAGTACTTC. This translates into CASSQDQAGREAQYF.